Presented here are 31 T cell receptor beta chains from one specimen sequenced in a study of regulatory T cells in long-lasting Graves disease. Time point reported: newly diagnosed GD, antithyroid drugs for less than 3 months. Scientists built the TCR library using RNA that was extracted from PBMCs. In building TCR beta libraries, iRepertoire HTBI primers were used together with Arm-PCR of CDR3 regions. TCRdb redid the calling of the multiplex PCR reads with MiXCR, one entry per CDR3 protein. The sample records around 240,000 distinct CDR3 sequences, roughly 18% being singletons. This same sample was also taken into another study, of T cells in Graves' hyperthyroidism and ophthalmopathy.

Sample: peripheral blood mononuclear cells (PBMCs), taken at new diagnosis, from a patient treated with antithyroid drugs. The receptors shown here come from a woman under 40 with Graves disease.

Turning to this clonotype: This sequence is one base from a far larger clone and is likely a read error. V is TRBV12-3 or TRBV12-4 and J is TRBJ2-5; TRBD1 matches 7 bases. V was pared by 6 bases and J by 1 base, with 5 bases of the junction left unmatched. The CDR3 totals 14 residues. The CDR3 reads CASSSGTVQETQYF. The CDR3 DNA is TGTGCCAGCAGCTCCGGGACAGTCCAAGAGACCCAGTACTTC.

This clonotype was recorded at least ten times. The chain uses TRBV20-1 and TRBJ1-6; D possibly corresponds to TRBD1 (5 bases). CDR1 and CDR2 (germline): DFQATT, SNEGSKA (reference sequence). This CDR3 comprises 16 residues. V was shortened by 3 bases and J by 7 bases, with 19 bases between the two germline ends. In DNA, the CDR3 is TGCAGTGCTAGGCCCCCAATGGGAACAGGCAATTCACCCCTCCACTTT. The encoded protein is CSARPPMGTGNSPLHF.

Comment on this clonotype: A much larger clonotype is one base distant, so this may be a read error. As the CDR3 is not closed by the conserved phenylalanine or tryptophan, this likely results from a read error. CDR3 amino acids: CASNRGTWTEKLFL. The CDR3 nucleotides read TGTGCCAGCAACAGGGGTACGTGGACTGAAAAACTGTTTCTT. V and J are TRBV6-2 or TRBV6-3 and TRBJ1-4; 7 bases agree with TRBD1. The germline CDR1 and CDR2 sequences are MNHEY and SVGEGT. CDR3 length: 14 amino acids. Germline trimming cut 7 bases from V and 7 bases from J; bases unmatched to any gene: 9.

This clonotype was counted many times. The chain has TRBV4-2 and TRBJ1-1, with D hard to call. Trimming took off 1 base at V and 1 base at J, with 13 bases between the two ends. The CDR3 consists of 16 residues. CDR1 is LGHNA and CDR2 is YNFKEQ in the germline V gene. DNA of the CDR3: TGTGCCAGCAGCCAAGTCGGCAGCTTGCGGAACACTGAAGCTTTCTTT. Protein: CASSQVGSLRNTEAFF.

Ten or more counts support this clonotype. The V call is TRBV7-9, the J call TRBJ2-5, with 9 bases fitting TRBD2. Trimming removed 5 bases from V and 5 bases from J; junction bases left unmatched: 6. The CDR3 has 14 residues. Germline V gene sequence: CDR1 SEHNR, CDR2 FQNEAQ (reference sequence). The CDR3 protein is CASSPRTSAETQYF. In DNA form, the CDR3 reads TGTGCCAGCAGCCCGCGGACTAGCGCCGAGACCCAGTACTTC.

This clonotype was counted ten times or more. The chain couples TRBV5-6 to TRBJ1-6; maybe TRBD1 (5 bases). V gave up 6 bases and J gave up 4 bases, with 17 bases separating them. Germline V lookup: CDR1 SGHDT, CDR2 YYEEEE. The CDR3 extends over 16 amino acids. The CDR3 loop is CASTIGGGSYNSPLHF. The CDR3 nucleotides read TGTGCCAGCACCATTGGGGGGGGATCGTATAATTCACCCCTCCACTTT.

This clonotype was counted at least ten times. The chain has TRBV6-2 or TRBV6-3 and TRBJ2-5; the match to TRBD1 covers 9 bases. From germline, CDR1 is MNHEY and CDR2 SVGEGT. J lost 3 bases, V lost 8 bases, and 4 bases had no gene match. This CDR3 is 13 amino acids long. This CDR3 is CASRGQGKETQYF. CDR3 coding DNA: TGTGCCAGCCGCGGACAGGGGAAAGAGACCCAGTACTTC.

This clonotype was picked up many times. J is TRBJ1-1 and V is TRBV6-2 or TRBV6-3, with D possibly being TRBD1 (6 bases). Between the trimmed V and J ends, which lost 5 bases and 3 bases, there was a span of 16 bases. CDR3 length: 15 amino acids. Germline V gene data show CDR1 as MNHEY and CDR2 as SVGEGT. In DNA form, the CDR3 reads TGTGCCAGCAGTACCCGACAGGTGAAGGACACTGAAGCTTTCTTT. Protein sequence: CASSTRQVKDTEAFF.

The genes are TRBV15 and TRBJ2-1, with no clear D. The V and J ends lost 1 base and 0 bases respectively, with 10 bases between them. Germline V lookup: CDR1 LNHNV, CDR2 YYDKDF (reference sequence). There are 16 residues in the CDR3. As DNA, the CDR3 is TGTGCCACCAGCAGAGTAGGACGTTACTCCTACAATGAGCAGTTCTTC. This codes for CATSRVGRYSYNEQFF.

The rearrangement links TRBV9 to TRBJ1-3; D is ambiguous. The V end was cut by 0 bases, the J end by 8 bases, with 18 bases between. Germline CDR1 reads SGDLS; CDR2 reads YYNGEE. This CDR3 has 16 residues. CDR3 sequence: CASSVGPGGRGDTIYF. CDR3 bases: TGTGCCAGCAGCGTAGGTCCCGGAGGACGAGGAGACACCATATATTTT.

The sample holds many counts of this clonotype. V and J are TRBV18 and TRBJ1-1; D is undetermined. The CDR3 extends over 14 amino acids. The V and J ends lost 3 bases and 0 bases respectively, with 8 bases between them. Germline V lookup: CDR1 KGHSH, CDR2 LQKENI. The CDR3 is CASSPRQLNTEAFF. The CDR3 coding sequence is TGTGCCAGCTCACCTAGGCAGTTGAACACTGAAGCTTTCTTT.

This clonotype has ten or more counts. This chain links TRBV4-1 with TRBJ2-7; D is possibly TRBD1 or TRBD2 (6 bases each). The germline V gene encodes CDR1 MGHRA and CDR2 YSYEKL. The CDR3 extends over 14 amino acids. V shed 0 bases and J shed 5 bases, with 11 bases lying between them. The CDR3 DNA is TGCGCCAGCAGCCAAGAGACAGGAGGGGACGAGCAGTACTTC. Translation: CASSQETGGDEQYF.

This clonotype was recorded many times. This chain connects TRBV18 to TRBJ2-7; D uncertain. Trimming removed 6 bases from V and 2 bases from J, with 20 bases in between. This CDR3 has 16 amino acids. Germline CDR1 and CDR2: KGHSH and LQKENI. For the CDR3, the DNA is TGTGCCAGCTCTAGTATAGCACGCGTGCGCGCCTACGAGCAGTACTTC. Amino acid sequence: CASSSIARVRAYEQYF.

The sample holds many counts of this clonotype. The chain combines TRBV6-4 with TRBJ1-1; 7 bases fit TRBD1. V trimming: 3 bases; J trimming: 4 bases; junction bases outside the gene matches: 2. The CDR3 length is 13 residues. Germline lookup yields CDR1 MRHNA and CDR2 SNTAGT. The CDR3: CASSDQGGTEAFF. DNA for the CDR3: TGTGCCAGCAGTGATCAGGGGGGCACTGAAGCTTTCTTT.

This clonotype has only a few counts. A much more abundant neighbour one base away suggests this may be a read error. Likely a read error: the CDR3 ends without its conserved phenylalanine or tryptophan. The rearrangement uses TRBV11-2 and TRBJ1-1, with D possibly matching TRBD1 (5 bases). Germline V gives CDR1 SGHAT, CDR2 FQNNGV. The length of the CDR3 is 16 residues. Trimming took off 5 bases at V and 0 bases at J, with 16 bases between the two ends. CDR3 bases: TGTGCCAGCAGCCAAAGGTGGGGCGGAATGAACACTGAAGCTTTCCTT. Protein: CASSQRWGGMNTEAFL.

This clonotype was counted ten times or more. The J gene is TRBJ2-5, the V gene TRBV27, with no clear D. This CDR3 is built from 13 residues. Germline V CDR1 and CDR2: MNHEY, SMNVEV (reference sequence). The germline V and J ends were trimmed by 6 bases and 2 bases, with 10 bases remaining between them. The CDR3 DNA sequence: TGTGCCAGCAGCCCTCCGTCACAAGAGACCCAGTACTTC. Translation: CASSPPSQETQYF.

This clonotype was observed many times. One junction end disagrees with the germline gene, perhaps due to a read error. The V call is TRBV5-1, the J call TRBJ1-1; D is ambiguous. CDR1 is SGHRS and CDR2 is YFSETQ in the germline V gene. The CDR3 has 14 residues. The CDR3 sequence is CASSLGGVGTEAFF. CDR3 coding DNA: TGTGCCAGCAGCTTAGGCGGGGTGGGCACTGAAGCTTTCTTT.

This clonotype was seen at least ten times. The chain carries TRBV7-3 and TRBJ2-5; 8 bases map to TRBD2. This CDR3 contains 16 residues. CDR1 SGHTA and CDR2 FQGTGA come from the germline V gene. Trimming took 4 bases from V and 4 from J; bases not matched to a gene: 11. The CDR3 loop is CASSSGVGGAGETQYF. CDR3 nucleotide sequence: TGTGCCAGCAGCTCGGGGGTCGGGGGGGCCGGAGAGACCCAGTACTTC.

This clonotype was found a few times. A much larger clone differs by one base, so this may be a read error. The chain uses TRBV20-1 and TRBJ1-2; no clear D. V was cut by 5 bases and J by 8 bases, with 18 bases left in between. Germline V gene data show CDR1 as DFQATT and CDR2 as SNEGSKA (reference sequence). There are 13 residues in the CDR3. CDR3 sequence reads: CSAESGPKRGYTF. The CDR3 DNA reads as TGCAGTGCTGAAAGCGGGCCAAAGCGGGGCTACACCTTC.

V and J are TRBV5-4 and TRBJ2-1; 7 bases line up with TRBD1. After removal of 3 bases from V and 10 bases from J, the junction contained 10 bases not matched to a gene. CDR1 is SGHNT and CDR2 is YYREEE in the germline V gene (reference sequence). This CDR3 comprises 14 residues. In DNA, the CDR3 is TGTGCCAGCAGCTCTAAGACAGGGTCACTCGAGCAGTTCTTC. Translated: CASSSKTGSLEQFF.

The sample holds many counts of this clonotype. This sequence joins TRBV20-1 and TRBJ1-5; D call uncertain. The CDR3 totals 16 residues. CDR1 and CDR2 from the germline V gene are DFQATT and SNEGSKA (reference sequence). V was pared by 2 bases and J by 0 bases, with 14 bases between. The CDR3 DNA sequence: TGCAGTGCTAGAAGCTCGGCAGCCCATAGCAATCAGCCCCAGCATTTT. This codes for CSARSSAAHSNQPQHF.

DNA of the CDR3: TGTGCCAGCAGCCACTCCCGGGACAGGGCTGGAAACACCATATATTTT. This codes for CASSHSRDRAGNTIYF. V gene TRBV11-3 combines with J gene TRBJ1-3, with 9 bases lining up with TRBD1. The V gene's germline CDR1 is SGHNT and CDR2 YENEEA. The CDR3 totals 16 residues. J was trimmed by 2 bases and V by 5 bases; bases with no gene match: 7.

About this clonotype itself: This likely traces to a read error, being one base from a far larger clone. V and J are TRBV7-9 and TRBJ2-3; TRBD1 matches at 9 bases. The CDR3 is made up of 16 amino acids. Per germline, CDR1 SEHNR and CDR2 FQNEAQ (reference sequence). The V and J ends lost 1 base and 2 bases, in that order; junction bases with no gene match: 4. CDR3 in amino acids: CASSLVGTGTTDTQYF. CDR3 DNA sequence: TGTGCCAGCAGCTTAGTGGGGACAGGGACCACAGATACGCAGTATTTT.

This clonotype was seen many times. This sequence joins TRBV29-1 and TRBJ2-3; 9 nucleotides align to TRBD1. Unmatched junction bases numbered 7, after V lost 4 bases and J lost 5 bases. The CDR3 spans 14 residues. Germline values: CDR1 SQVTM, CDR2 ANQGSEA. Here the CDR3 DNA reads TGCAGCGTTGCCGTACAGGGGGCAGGAGATACGCAGTATTTT. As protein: CSVAVQGAGDTQYF.

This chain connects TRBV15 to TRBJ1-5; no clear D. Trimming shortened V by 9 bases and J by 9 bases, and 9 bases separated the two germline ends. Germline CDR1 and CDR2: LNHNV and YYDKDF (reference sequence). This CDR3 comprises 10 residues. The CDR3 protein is CATPGGPQHF. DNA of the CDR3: TGTGCCACGCCGGGAGGGCCCCAGCATTTT.

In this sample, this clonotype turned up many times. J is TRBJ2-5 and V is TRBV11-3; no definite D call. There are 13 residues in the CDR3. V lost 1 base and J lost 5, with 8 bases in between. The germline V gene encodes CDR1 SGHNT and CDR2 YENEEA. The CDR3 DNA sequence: TGTGCCAGCAGCTTAGGACCCACGGAGACCCAGTACTTC. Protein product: CASSLGPTETQYF.

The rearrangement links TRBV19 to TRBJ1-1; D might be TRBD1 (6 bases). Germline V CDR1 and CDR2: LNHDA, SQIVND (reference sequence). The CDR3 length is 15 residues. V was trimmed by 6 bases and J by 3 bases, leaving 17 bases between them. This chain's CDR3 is CASSPSNGGHTEAFF. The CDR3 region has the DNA TGTGCCAGTAGCCCAAGTAACGGGGGGCACACTGAAGCTTTCTTT.

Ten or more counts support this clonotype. CDR3 sequence: CASSRGQGYGKLFF. CDR3 bases: TGTGCCAGCAGCCGGGGACAGGGATATGGAAAACTGTTTTTT. The chain joins TRBV7-9 to TRBJ1-4; 9 positions match TRBD1. V trimming: 5 bases; J trimming: 10 bases; junction bases outside the gene matches: 8. Germline CDR1 is SEHNR and CDR2 is FQNEAQ (reference sequence). The CDR3 totals 14 residues.

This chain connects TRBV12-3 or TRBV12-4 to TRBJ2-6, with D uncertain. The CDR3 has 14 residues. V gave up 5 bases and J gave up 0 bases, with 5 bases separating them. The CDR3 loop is CASSTHSGANVLTF. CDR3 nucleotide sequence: TGTGCCAGCAGTACTCACTCTGGGGCCAACGTCCTGACTTTC.

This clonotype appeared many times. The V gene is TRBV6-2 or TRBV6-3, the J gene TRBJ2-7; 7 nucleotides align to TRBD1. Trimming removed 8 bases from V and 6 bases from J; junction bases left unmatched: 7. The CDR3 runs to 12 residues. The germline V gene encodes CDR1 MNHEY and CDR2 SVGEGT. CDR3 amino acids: CASGRQGGEQYF. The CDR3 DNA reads TGTGCCAGCGGACGACAGGGCGGCGAGCAGTACTTC.

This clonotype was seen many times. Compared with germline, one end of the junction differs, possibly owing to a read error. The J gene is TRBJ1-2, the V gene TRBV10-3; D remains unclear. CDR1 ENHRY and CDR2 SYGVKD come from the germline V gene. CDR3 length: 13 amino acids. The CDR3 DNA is TGTGCCATCAGTGAGTCGAAGGTGGGTCAGTCTGCCTTC. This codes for CAISESKVGQSAF.